Each of the 15 T cell receptor beta chains below was sequenced from the same sample in a study of technical replicates of blood from a few donors. Some clones are missing from TCRdb's copy, which holds only in-frame ones; the method was immunoSEQ multiplex PCR. This table holds roughly 80,000 clones, around 94% found once. Sequenced: T cells isolated from PBMCs. These receptors were taken from a human donor in good health.

V usage is TRBV11-2 and J usage is TRBJ2-7, with D perhaps TRBD2 (5 bases). Germline assignment: CDR1 SGHAT and CDR2 FQNNGV. The CDR3 is 13 amino acids. Trimming shortened V by 2 bases and J by 3 bases, and 8 bases separated the two germline ends. The DNA of the CDR3 is TGTGCCAGCAGCTTAACGGCGGGCTACGAGCAGTACTTC. Amino acids: CASSLTAGYEQYF.

The J gene is TRBJ1-5, the V gene TRBV28; D might be TRBD1 (6 bases). V was trimmed by 11 bases and J by 4 bases, leaving 12 bases between them. Germline CDR1 reads MDHEN; CDR2 reads SYDVKM. The CDR3 is made up of 12 amino acids. The CDR3 spells CAVHQGNQPQHF. In nucleotides, the CDR3 is TGTGCCGTCCATCAGGGGAATCAGCCCCAGCATTTT.

Remarks on this clone: Other DNA sequences within the sample encode an identical CDR3. The V call is TRBV27, the J call TRBJ1-5; tentatively, D is TRBD1 (6 bases). This CDR3 comprises 14 residues. Germline assignment: CDR1 MNHEY and CDR2 SMNVEV (reference sequence). V was pared by 3 bases and J by 4 bases, with 10 bases between. CDR3 coding DNA: TGTGCCAGCAGTTTGACAGGCGGAAATCAGCCCCAGCATTTT. Residues: CASSLTGGNQPQHF.

CDR3 residues: CASSSASSYEQYF. The CDR3 nucleotides read TGTGCCAGCAGTTCGGCTAGCTCCTACGAGCAGTACTTC. V gene TRBV25-1 combines with J gene TRBJ2-7, with D unclear. Trimming left V 5 bases short and J 0 bases short, with 8 bases between. Germline-derived CDR1 and CDR2 are MGHDK and SYGVNS. CDR3 length equals 13 residues.

V is TRBV7-3 and J is TRBJ2-3, with D hard to call. V was trimmed by 4 bases and J by 5 bases, leaving 10 bases between them. Germline V gives CDR1 SGHTA, CDR2 FQGTGA. The CDR3 covers 13 residues. The CDR3 spells CASSSGAGDTQYF. CDR3 nucleotide sequence: TGTGCCAGCAGCTCCGGAGCTGGAGATACGCAGTATTTT.

The chain employs TRBV11-3 and TRBJ2-6; TRBD2 might be the D (5 bases). V was clipped by 2 bases and J by 2 bases, with 7 bases between them. Germline assignment: CDR1 SGHNT and CDR2 YENEEA. The CDR3 is 15 amino acids. The CDR3, as DNA: TGTGCCAGCAGCTTACCGGGAACTGGGGCCAACGTCCTGACTTTC. Its translation is CASSLPGTGANVLTF.

V gene TRBV25-1 combines with J gene TRBJ1-1, with 8 bases that match TRBD1. CDR1 is MGHDK, CDR2 SYGVNS, per germline. The CDR3 is made up of 15 amino acids. With V trimmed by 4 bases and J by 11 bases, 15 bases remained unmatched. The CDR3: CASSGPASGGVVAFF. The CDR3 DNA is TGTGCCAGCAGTGGCCCCGCATCAGGGGGCGTCGTGGCTTTCTTT.

The chain recombines TRBV4-3 with TRBJ1-3; 7 bases match TRBD1. The CDR3 runs to 15 residues. J lost 6 bases, V lost 4 bases, and 9 bases had no gene match. Germline loops: CDR1 LGHNA, CDR2 YSLEER. CDR3 coding DNA: TGCGCCAGCAGCCCTACAGGGGTTAGAGAAAACACCATATATTTT. It encodes CASSPTGVRENTIYF.

The chain joins TRBV10-3 to TRBJ2-5, with D possibly matching TRBD1 (5 bases). The CDR3 loop spans 19 amino acids. V was cut by 4 bases and J by 1 base, with 25 bases left in between. CDR1 is ENHRY, CDR2 SYGVKD, per germline. CDR3 residues: CAISGPDLARGFFQETQYF. In DNA form, the CDR3 reads TGTGCCATCAGTGGGCCTGACCTGGCTAGGGGCTTCTTCCAAGAGACCCAGTACTTC.

CDR3 sequence: CASSRQPNTEAFF. As DNA, the CDR3 is TGTGCCAGCAGTCGACAGCCGAACACTGAAGCTTTCTTT. This rearrangement joins TRBV11-1 to TRBJ1-1, with D possibly matching TRBD1 (5 bases). Germline CDR1 and CDR2: SGHAT and FQDESV (reference sequence). The CDR3 is made up of 13 amino acids. Trimming removed 6 bases from V and 1 base from J, with 9 bases in between.

V usage is TRBV10-3 and J usage is TRBJ2-3; the match to TRBD2 covers 7 bases. The CDR3 spans 15 residues. V gave up 2 bases and J gave up 2 bases; unmatched junction bases: 4. Germline V lookup: CDR1 ENHRY, CDR2 SYGVKD. CDR3 in amino acids: CAISENSGSTDTQYF. Here the CDR3 DNA reads TGTGCCATCAGTGAGAATAGCGGGTCCACAGATACGCAGTATTTT.

V is TRBV19 and J is TRBJ2-7, with D hard to call. Per germline, CDR1 LNHDA and CDR2 SQIVND (reference sequence). Between the trimmed V and J ends, which lost 2 bases and 6 bases, there was a span of 8 bases. CDR3 length: 12 residues. The CDR3 protein is CASSILTGEQYF. Here the CDR3 DNA reads TGTGCCAGTAGTATATTAACGGGCGAGCAGTACTTC.

The chain couples TRBV5-1 to TRBJ2-5, with 11 positions matching TRBD1. V lost 4 bases, J lost 6 bases, and 11 bases stayed unmatched. Per the germline V gene, CDR1 is SGHRS and CDR2 is YFSETQ. The CDR3 length is 16 residues. CDR3 residues: CASSQKWDRGWKTQYF. DNA for the CDR3: TGCGCCAGCAGCCAAAAATGGGACAGGGGGTGGAAGACCCAGTACTTC.

The chain recombines TRBV11-2 with TRBJ2-1; 10 bases map to TRBD2. The CDR3 covers 17 residues. The V segment lost 0 bases and the J segment 5 bases; nucleotides outside the gene matches: 7. Germline loops: CDR1 SGHAT, CDR2 FQNNGV. This CDR3 is CASSLEVGLAGDNEQFF. CDR3 sequence (DNA): TGTGCCAGCAGCTTAGAAGTAGGTCTAGCGGGAGACAATGAGCAGTTCTTC.

This clone was seen only once. The J gene is TRBJ2-2, the V gene TRBV4-1; no firm D call. Germline CDR1 is MGHRA and CDR2 is YSYEKL. V shed 0 bases and J shed 4 bases, with 6 bases lying between them. CDR3 length: 14 residues. In DNA, the CDR3 is TGCGCCAGCAGCCAAGACCCTAGCACCGGGGAGCTGTTTTTT. Translating it yields CASSQDPSTGELFF.